Following are 2 T cell receptor beta chains from one sample sequenced in a study of a mutant IDH1 vaccine in newly diagnosed glioma. Generated by immunoSEQ multiplex PCR, the TCRdb table keeps only in-frame clones and is missing some. Found here are fewer than 45,000 clones, 84% of them singletons; the top ten hold about 2.2%. Their specific antigens are unknown. Noted time point: week 11, during vaccination. All doses held 300 ug of mutant IDH1 20-mer peptide, with topical imiquimod. The source was PBMCs, collected from a glioma patient whose treatment included an IDH1 peptide vaccine. The receptors stem from a middle-aged man with glioma.

This chain uses TRBV6-5 with TRBJ2-2; D call uncertain. V was shortened by 4 bases and J by 6 bases, with 9 bases between the two germline ends. Per the germline V gene, CDR1 is MNHEY and CDR2 is SVGAGI. There are 13 residues in the CDR3. CDR3 bases: TGTGCCAGCAGTTCCAGTCGGGCCGGGGAGCTGTTTTTT. Its translation is CASSSSRAGELFF.

The CDR3 region has the DNA TGTGCCAGCAGCTTCACGGGAAGGGAGCAGTACTTC. As protein: CASSFTGREQYF. This chain uses TRBV5-8 with TRBJ2-7; D is possibly TRBD2 (5 bases). Per the germline V gene, CDR1 is SGHTS and CDR2 is YDEGEE. The CDR3 length is 12 residues. V was shortened by 2 bases and J by 7 bases, with 10 bases between the two germline ends.